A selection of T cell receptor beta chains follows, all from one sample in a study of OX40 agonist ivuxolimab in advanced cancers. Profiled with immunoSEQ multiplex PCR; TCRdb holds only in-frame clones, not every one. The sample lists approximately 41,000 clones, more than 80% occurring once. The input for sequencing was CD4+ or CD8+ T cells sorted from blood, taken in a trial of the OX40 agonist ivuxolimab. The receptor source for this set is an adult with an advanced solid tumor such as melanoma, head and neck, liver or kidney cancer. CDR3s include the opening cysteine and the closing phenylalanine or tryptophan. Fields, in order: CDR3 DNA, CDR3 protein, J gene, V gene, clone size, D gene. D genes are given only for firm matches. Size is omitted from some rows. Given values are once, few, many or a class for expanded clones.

cdr3_nt: TGTGCCAGCAGCTTATGGGGGCCGAGCTATGGCTACACCTTC
cdr3_aa: CASSLWGPSYGYTF
j_call: TRBJ1-2
v_call: TRBV5-4
clone_size: .
d_call: .

cdr3_nt: TGTGCCATCAGCTACAGGGGCAATGAGCAGTTCTTC
cdr3_aa: CAISYRGNEQFF
j_call: TRBJ2-1
v_call: TRBV10-3
clone_size: once
d_call: TRBD1

cdr3_nt: TGTGCCAGCAGCAGCGCGATGGGAGGAAACACTGAAGCTTTCTTT
cdr3_aa: CASSSAMGGNTEAFF
j_call: TRBJ1-1
v_call: TRBV5-6
clone_size: .
d_call: .

cdr3_nt: TGTGCCAGCAGCGGAGGGAACACTGAAGCTTTCTTT
cdr3_aa: CASSGGNTEAFF
j_call: TRBJ1-1
v_call: TRBV9
clone_size: .
d_call: .

cdr3_nt: TGTGCCATCAGTGACGGACTAGCGGGGACTGGAGGATACGAGCAGTACTTC
cdr3_aa: CAISDGLAGTGGYEQYF
j_call: TRBJ2-7
v_call: TRBV10-3
clone_size: .
d_call: TRBD2

cdr3_nt: TGTGCCAGCGAGGACAGGAGCTCCTACGAGCAGTACTTC
cdr3_aa: CASEDRSSYEQYF
j_call: TRBJ2-7
v_call: TRBV6-1
clone_size: .
d_call: TRBD1

cdr3_nt: TGCGCCAGCAGCTCCTCACAGCCGGGCTCCTACAATGAGCAGTTCTTC
cdr3_aa: CASSSSQPGSYNEQFF
j_call: TRBJ2-1
v_call: TRBV5-1
clone_size: .
d_call: .

cdr3_nt: TGTGCCAGCCGGGACAGGGGGCCCTCAGATACGCAGTATTTT
cdr3_aa: CASRDRGPSDTQYF
j_call: TRBJ2-3
v_call: TRBV6-1
clone_size: .
d_call: TRBD1

cdr3_nt: TGTGCCAGCAGAGACGGGACTAGCGGGGGAGGCTACAATGAGCAGTTCTTC
cdr3_aa: CASRDGTSGGGYNEQFF
j_call: TRBJ2-1
v_call: TRBV5-4
clone_size: .
d_call: TRBD2

cdr3_nt: TGTGCCAGCAGGTTGGGACTGCGCCAGGGGAACACTGAAGCTTTCTTT
cdr3_aa: CASRLGLRQGNTEAFF
j_call: TRBJ1-1
v_call: TRBV2
clone_size: .
d_call: .

cdr3_nt: TGTGCCAGCAGCTTGACTAGCGTCGACGGGGAGCTGTTTTTT
cdr3_aa: CASSLTSVDGELFF
j_call: TRBJ2-2
v_call: TRBV5-4
clone_size: .
d_call: TRBD2

cdr3_nt: TGTGCCAGCAGCTTAGGGGCCAGGGGTAACACCGGGGAGCTGTTTTTT
cdr3_aa: CASSLGARGNTGELFF
j_call: TRBJ2-2
v_call: TRBV7-8
clone_size: .
d_call: .

cdr3_nt: TGTGCCAGCATAGAGGGGGGCGTATTCTCCGGCTACACCTTC
cdr3_aa: CASIEGGVFSGYTF
j_call: TRBJ1-2
v_call: TRBV6-1
clone_size: .
d_call: .

cdr3_nt: TGTGCCATCAGTGTATCGACAGGGCCAGATAATTCACCCCTCCACTTT
cdr3_aa: CAISVSTGPDNSPLHF
j_call: TRBJ1-6
v_call: TRBV10-3
clone_size: .
d_call: TRBD1

cdr3_nt: TGCGCCAGCAGCCAAGGTCCCCGAGGGGGTGAGCAGTTCTTC
cdr3_aa: CASSQGPRGGEQFF
j_call: TRBJ2-1
v_call: TRBV4-3
clone_size: .
d_call: .

cdr3_nt: TGTGCCAGCAGCGACCGGGACGGCGGGGCCTCCGGCTATGGCTACACCTTC
cdr3_aa: CASSDRDGGASGYGYTF
j_call: TRBJ1-2
v_call: TRBV7-2
clone_size: .
d_call: .

cdr3_nt: TGTGCCAGCTCACCGACAGGGAGAACTGAAGCTTTCTTT
cdr3_aa: CASSPTGRTEAFF
j_call: TRBJ1-1
v_call: TRBV18
clone_size: .
d_call: TRBD1

cdr3_nt: TGTGCCAGCAGCCCACGGGACAGGGACACTGAAGCTTTCTTT
cdr3_aa: CASSPRDRDTEAFF
j_call: TRBJ1-1
v_call: TRBV9
clone_size: few
d_call: TRBD1

cdr3_nt: TGTGCCAGCACCCTAGGGGCGGGGGGGCCCGATGAGCAGTTCTTC
cdr3_aa: CASTLGAGGPDEQFF
j_call: TRBJ2-1
v_call: TRBV6-6
clone_size: .
d_call: TRBD2

cdr3_nt: TGTGCCAGCGGGGGCGCCCTCCCCACAGATACGCAGTATTTT
cdr3_aa: CASGGALPTDTQYF
j_call: TRBJ2-3
v_call: TRBV9
clone_size: .
d_call: .

cdr3_nt: TGCGCCAGCAGCCAAATCGACAGCACAGATACGCAGTATTTT
cdr3_aa: CASSQIDSTDTQYF
j_call: TRBJ2-3
v_call: TRBV5-1
clone_size: .
d_call: .

cdr3_nt: TGTGCCAGCAGCTTGTTGCGCAGGCCTGGAAACACCATATATTTT
cdr3_aa: CASSLLRRPGNTIYF
j_call: TRBJ1-3
v_call: TRBV5-5
clone_size: .
d_call: .

cdr3_nt: TGTGCCAGCAGTAAGGCGGGGGGGGTAGCAGATACGCAGTATTTT
cdr3_aa: CASSKAGGVADTQYF
j_call: TRBJ2-3
v_call: TRBV6-5
clone_size: .
d_call: TRBD2

cdr3_nt: TGTGCCAGCAGCTCAGGGACGTTCACAGATACGCAGTATTTT
cdr3_aa: CASSSGTFTDTQYF
j_call: TRBJ2-3
v_call: TRBV5-4
clone_size: .
d_call: .

cdr3_nt: TGTGCCAGCAGTGACGGGGACAGCATCTATGGCTACACCTTC
cdr3_aa: CASSDGDSIYGYTF
j_call: TRBJ1-2
v_call: TRBV2
clone_size: .
d_call: TRBD1

cdr3_nt: TGCGCCAGCAGCCAAGATCCGCAGGGCGGGTATGGCTACACCTTC
cdr3_aa: CASSQDPQGGYGYTF
j_call: TRBJ1-2
v_call: TRBV4-3
clone_size: once
d_call: .

cdr3_nt: TGTGCCAGCTCTCAGGGGCTTCAAGAGACCCAGTACTTC
cdr3_aa: CASSQGLQETQYF
j_call: TRBJ2-5
v_call: TRBV18
clone_size: .
d_call: .

cdr3_nt: TGTGCCAGCAAGAATTCCTACCGGAGTAGCAATCAGCCCCAGCATTTT
cdr3_aa: CASKNSYRSSNQPQHF
j_call: TRBJ1-5
v_call: TRBV6-6
clone_size: .
d_call: .

cdr3_nt: TGCGCCAGCAGCTTGTTCGAGGATTCACCCCTCCACTTT
cdr3_aa: CASSLFEDSPLHF
j_call: TRBJ1-6
v_call: TRBV5-1
clone_size: .
d_call: .

cdr3_nt: TGTGCCATCAGTGAAGGCGGGAGGGAGACCCAGTACTTC
cdr3_aa: CAISEGGRETQYF
j_call: TRBJ2-5
v_call: TRBV10-3
clone_size: .
d_call: TRBD2

cdr3_nt: TGCGCCAGCAGCTTAGCCACAGGGGGCTTTGAGACCCAGTACTTC
cdr3_aa: CASSLATGGFETQYF
j_call: TRBJ2-5
v_call: TRBV5-1
clone_size: .
d_call: TRBD1

cdr3_nt: TGTGCCAGCATCCCCGTTGGAACACGTTCCTACGAGCAGTACTTC
cdr3_aa: CASIPVGTRSYEQYF
j_call: TRBJ2-7
v_call: TRBV2
clone_size: .
d_call: .

cdr3_nt: TGTGCCAGCAGTTACTCCGGGACAGACACCTACGAGCAGTACTTC
cdr3_aa: CASSYSGTDTYEQYF
j_call: TRBJ2-7
v_call: TRBV6-5
clone_size: once
d_call: TRBD1

cdr3_nt: TGTGCCAGCTCACCACCGACAGGGGGCTTCGACACCGGGGAGCTGTTTTTT
cdr3_aa: CASSPPTGGFDTGELFF
j_call: TRBJ2-2
v_call: TRBV18
clone_size: .
d_call: TRBD1

cdr3_nt: TGTGCCAAAAAATTCGACAGGTCGAACACCGGGGAGCTGTTTTTT
cdr3_aa: CAKKFDRSNTGELFF
j_call: TRBJ2-2
v_call: TRBV19
clone_size: .
d_call: .

cdr3_nt: TGTGCCAGCAGCCCCCAGGGTAATCCCTACAATGAGCAGTTCTTC
cdr3_aa: CASSPQGNPYNEQFF
j_call: TRBJ2-1
v_call: TRBV13
clone_size: .
d_call: .

cdr3_nt: TGTGCCAGCAGCCCCGGACAGGGCCTCTCTGGAAACACCATATATTTT
cdr3_aa: CASSPGQGLSGNTIYF
j_call: TRBJ1-3
v_call: TRBV5-4
clone_size: .
d_call: TRBD1

cdr3_nt: TGCGCCAGCAGCTTGAGCAGCTACTATGGCTACACCTTC
cdr3_aa: CASSLSSYYGYTF
j_call: TRBJ1-2
v_call: TRBV5-1
clone_size: .
d_call: .

cdr3_nt: TGTGCCAGCAGCGGAGACAGGCTAATAAACTATGGCTACACCTTC
cdr3_aa: CASSGDRLINYGYTF
j_call: TRBJ1-2
v_call: TRBV9
clone_size: .
d_call: .

cdr3_nt: TGCGCCAGCAGCTTGGAGCGATCCTCCTACGAGCAGTACTTC
cdr3_aa: CASSLERSSYEQYF
j_call: TRBJ2-7
v_call: TRBV5-1
clone_size: .
d_call: .

cdr3_nt: TGTGCCAGCAGCTTAGATCTGGGACGGGGGGGCCTCTACAATGAGCAGTTCTTC
cdr3_aa: CASSLDLGRGGLYNEQFF
j_call: TRBJ2-1
v_call: TRBV11-3
clone_size: .
d_call: TRBD2

cdr3_nt: TGTGCCAGCAGCGTCCAGGGCAGCTCCAGGCAGTACTTC
cdr3_aa: CASSVQGSSRQYF
j_call: TRBJ2-7
v_call: TRBV9
clone_size: .
d_call: .

cdr3_nt: TGCGCCAGCAGCCAAGATCACATAGGGGACCATCAGCCCCAGCATTTT
cdr3_aa: CASSQDHIGDHQPQHF
j_call: TRBJ1-5
v_call: TRBV4-3
clone_size: .
d_call: .

cdr3_nt: TGTGCCAGCAGTCGCAGGGAGAACACTGAAGCTTTCTTT
cdr3_aa: CASSRRENTEAFF
j_call: TRBJ1-1
v_call: TRBV2
clone_size: .
d_call: .

cdr3_nt: TGTGCCAGTAGTAGGGGGCAGGGCTTCCTAGCCGGGGAGCTGTTTTTT
cdr3_aa: CASSRGQGFLAGELFF
j_call: TRBJ2-2
v_call: TRBV19
clone_size: .
d_call: .

cdr3_nt: TGTGCCAGCAGCTTAGAGTCGTTTGGTGGCTACACCTTC
cdr3_aa: CASSLESFGGYTF
j_call: TRBJ1-2
v_call: TRBV7-9
clone_size: .
d_call: .

cdr3_nt: TGTGCCAGCAGCGTAGCCCAGGGAAGTGGTGGAAACACCATATATTTT
cdr3_aa: CASSVAQGSGGNTIYF
j_call: TRBJ1-3
v_call: TRBV9
clone_size: .
d_call: .

cdr3_nt: TGTGCCAGCAGCTTAGACAGCAGCAATCAGCCCCAGCATTTT
cdr3_aa: CASSLDSSNQPQHF
j_call: TRBJ1-5
v_call: TRBV7-2
clone_size: once
d_call: .

cdr3_nt: TGTGCCAGCAGCTTCGCCGGAGCCTCGGGGGAGCAGTACTTC
cdr3_aa: CASSFAGASGEQYF
j_call: TRBJ2-7
v_call: TRBV11-3
clone_size: .
d_call: .

cdr3_nt: TGTGCCAGCAGCTTAACGGGAACAGGGGCCTCCCGGAACACTGAAGCTTTCTTT
cdr3_aa: CASSLTGTGASRNTEAFF
j_call: TRBJ1-1
v_call: TRBV7-3
clone_size: .
d_call: TRBD1

cdr3_nt: TGTGCCAGCAGCCGGACAGGGGCTGGCTACGAGCAGTACTTC
cdr3_aa: CASSRTGAGYEQYF
j_call: TRBJ2-7
v_call: TRBV7-2
clone_size: .
d_call: TRBD1

cdr3_nt: TGTGCCAGCAGCGTAGCTGGAGCTAGCGGGGATGTATACGAGCAGTACTTC
cdr3_aa: CASSVAGASGDVYEQYF
j_call: TRBJ2-7
v_call: TRBV9
clone_size: .
d_call: TRBD2

cdr3_nt: TGTGCCAGCAGCTCTATGACCTTAAGGGAGACCCAGTACTTC
cdr3_aa: CASSSMTLRETQYF
j_call: TRBJ2-5
v_call: TRBV11-3
clone_size: .
d_call: .

cdr3_nt: TGTGCCAGCCGGCCATACGGGGGGGCGGAGACCCAGTACTTC
cdr3_aa: CASRPYGGAETQYF
j_call: TRBJ2-5
v_call: TRBV11-1
clone_size: .
d_call: TRBD2

cdr3_nt: TGTGCCAGTACGACCCTCCGGGACAATCCCCTTAGGGGGGCCAACGTCCTGACTTTC
cdr3_aa: CASTTLRDNPLRGANVLTF
j_call: TRBJ2-6
v_call: TRBV19
clone_size: .
d_call: .